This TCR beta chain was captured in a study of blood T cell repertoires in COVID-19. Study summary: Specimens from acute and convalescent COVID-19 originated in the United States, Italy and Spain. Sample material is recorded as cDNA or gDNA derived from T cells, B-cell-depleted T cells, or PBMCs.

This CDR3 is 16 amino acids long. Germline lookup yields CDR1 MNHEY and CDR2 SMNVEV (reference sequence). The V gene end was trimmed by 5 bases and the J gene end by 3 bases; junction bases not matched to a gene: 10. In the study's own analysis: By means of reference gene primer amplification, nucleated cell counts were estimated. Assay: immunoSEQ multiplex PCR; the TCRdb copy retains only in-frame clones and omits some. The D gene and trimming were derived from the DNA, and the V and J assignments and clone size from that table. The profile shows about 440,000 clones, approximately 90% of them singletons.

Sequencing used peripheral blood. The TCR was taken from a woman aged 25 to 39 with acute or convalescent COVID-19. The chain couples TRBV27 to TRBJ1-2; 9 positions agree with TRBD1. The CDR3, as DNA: TGTGCCAGCAGTCCTAGCCAGGGACAGGGTGACTATGGCTACACCTTC. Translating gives CASSPSQGQGDYGYTF.